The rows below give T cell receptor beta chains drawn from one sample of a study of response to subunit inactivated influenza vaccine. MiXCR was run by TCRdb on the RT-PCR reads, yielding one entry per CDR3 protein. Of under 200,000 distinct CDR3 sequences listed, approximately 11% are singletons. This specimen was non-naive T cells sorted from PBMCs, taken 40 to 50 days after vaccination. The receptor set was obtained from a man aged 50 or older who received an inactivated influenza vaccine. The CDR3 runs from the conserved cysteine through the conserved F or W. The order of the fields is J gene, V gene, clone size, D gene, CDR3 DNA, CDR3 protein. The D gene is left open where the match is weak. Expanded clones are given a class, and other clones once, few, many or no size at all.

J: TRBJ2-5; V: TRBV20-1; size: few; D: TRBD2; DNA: TGCAGTACAACGACGGTCGGCGGGAGGGAGACCCAGTACTTC; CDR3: CSTTTVGGRETQYF
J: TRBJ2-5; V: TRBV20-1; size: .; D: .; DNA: TGCAGTGCTAGAGATCAGGAGACCCAGTACTTC; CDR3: CSARDQETQYF
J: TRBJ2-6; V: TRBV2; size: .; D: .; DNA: TGTGCCAGCTCGGCCCAGAGCTCTGGGGCCAACGTCCTGACTTTC; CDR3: CASSAQSSGANVLTF
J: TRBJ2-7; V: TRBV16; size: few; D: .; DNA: TGTGCCAGCACCCCACGGGGCGCCCATGACAATTCCTACGAGCAGTACTTC; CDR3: CASTPRGAHDNSYEQYF
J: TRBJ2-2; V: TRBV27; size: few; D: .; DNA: TGTGCCAGCAGTTTAGGGTCGGGTGTGAGCACCGGGGAGCTGTTTTTT; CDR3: CASSLGSGVSTGELFF
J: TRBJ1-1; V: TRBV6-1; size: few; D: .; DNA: TGTGCCAGTACCGGGGATACCGACCGAAAAGCTTTCTTT; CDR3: CASTGDTDRKAFF
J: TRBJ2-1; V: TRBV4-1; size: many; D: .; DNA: TGCGCCAGCAGCCAAGAGGAGACTGTTCATGAGCAGTTCTTC; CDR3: CASSQEETVHEQFF
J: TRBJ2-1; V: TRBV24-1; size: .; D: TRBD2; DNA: TGTGCCACCAGTGCCCGGACTAGCGGGAGTAGGGGCTCCTACAATGAGCAGTTCTTC; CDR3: CATSARTSGSRGSYNEQFF
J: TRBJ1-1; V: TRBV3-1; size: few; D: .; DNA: TGTGCCAGCAGCCAAATTTCCTGGGCTCGGGGTCGGACTGAAGCTTTCTTT; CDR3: CASSQISWARGRTEAFF
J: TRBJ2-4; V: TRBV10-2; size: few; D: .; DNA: TGCGCCAGCAGTGCAGATTCTAAAGCCAAAAACATTCAGTACTTC; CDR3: CASSADSKAKNIQYF
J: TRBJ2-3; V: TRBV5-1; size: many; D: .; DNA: TGCGCCAGCAGCTCCGATCGCCATACGCAGTATTTT; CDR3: CASSSDRHTQYF
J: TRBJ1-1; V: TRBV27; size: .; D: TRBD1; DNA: TGTGCCAGCCGACCCGACAGGGCGACTGAAGCTTTCTTT; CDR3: CASRPDRATEAFF
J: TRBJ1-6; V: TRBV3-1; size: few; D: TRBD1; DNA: TGTGCCAGCAGCCAAATAGGACAGGGGAATTCACCCCTCCACTTT; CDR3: CASSQIGQGNSPLHF
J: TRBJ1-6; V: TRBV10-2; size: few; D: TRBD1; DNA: TGCGCCAGCAGGGACAGGGAAGATTCACCCCTCCACTTT; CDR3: CASRDREDSPLHF
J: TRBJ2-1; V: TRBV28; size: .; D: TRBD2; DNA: TGTGCCAGCAGTTTATGGAACCAGCGGGGGGGAGGGGAGCAGTTCTTC; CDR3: CASSLWNQRGGGEQFF
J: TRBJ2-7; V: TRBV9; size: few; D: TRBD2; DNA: TGTGCCAGCAGCGCCATGGGGGGGAGTGTCTCCGAGCAGTACTTC; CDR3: CASSAMGGSVSEQYF
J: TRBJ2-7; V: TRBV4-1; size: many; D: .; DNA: TGCGCCAGCAAGGGCAGGGGCTACGAGCAGTACTTC; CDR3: CASKGRGYEQYF
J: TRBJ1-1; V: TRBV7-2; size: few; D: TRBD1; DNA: TGTGCCAGCAGCCTAAATCAGGGGGCACAGAACACTGAAGCTTTCTTT; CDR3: CASSLNQGAQNTEAFF